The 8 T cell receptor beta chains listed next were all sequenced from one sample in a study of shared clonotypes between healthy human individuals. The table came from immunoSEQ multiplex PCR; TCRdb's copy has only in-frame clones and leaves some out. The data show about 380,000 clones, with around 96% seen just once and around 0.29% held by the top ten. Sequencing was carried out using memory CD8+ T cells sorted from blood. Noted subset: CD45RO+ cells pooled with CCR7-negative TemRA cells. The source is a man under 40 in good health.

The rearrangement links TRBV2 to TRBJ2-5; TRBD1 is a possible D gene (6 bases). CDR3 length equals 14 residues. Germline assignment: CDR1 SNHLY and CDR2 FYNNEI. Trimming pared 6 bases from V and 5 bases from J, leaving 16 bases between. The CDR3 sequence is CASRLGQLIETQYF. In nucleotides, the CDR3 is TGTGCCAGCAGGCTAGGACAGTTGATTGAGACCCAGTACTTC.

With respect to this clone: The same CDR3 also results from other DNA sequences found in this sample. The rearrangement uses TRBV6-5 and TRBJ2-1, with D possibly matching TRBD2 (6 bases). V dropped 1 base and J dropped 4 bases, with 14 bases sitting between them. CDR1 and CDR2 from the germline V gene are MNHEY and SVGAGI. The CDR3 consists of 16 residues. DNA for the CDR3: TGTGCCAGCAGTTACTTGGGGACTTCGGGGTACAATGAGCAGTTCTTC. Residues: CASSYLGTSGYNEQFF.

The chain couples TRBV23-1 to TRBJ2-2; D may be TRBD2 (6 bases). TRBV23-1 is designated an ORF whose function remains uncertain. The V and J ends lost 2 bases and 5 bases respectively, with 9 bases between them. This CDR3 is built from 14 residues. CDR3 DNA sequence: TGCGCCAGCAGTCAACCACTAGCTACCGGGGAGCTGTTTTTT. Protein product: CASSQPLATGELFF.

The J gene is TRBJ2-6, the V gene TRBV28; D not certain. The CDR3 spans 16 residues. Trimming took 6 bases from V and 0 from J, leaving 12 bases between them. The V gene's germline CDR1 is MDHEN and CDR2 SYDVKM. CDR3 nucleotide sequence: TGTGCCAGCAGCCGGCCCCCCAGCTCTGGGGCCAACGTCCTGACTTTC. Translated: CASSRPPSSGANVLTF.

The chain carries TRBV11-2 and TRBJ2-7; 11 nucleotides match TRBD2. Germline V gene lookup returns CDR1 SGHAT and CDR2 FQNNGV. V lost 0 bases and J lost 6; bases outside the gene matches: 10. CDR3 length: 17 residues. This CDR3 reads CASSLDSAPGLAVEQYF. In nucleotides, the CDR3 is TGTGCCAGCAGCTTAGATAGTGCACCGGGACTAGCGGTCGAGCAGTACTTC.

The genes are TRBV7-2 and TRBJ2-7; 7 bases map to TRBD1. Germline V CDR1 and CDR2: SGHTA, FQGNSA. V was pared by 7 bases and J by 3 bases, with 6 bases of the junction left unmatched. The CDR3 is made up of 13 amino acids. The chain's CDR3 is CASKRQGVYEQYF. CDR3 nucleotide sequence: TGTGCCAGCAAACGGCAGGGGGTCTACGAGCAGTACTTC.

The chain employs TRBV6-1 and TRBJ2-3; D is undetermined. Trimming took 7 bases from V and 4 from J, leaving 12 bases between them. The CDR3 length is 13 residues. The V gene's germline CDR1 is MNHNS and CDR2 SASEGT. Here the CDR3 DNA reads TGTGCCAGCACTACGCCAGGTTCAGATACGCAGTATTTT. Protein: CASTTPGSDTQYF.

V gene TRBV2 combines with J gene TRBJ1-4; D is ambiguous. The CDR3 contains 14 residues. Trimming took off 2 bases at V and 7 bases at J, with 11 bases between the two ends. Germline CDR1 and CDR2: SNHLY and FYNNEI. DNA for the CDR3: TGTGCCAGCAGTGAACAAGGAAACGGTGAAAAACTGTTTTTT. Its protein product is CASSEQGNGEKLFF. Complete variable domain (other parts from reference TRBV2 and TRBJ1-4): EPEVTQTPSHQVTQMGQEVILRCVPISNHLYFYWYRQILGQKVEFLVSFYNNEISEKSEIFDDQFSVERPDGSNFTLKIRSTKLEDSAMYFCASSEQGNGEKLFFGSGTQLSVL.